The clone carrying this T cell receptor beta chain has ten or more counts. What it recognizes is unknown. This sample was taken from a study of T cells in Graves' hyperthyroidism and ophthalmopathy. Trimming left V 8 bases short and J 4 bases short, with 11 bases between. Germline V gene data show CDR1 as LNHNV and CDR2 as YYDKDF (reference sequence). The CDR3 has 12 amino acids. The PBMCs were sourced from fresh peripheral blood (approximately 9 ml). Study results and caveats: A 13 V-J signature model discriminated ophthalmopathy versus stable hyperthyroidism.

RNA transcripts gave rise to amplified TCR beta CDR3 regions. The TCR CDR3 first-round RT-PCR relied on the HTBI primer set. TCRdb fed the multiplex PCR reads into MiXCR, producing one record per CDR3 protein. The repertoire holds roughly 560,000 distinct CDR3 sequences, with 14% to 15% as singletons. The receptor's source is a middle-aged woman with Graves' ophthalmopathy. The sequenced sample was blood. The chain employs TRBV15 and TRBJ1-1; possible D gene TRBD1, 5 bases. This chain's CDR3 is CATGRGGTEAFF. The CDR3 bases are TGTGCCACCGGAAGGGGAGGCACTGAAGCTTTCTTT.